The T cell receptor (beta chain) under discussion was sequenced for a study of T cell repertoires in ileal Crohn's disease (dated by TCRdb to the late 2010s). Notes on the research overall: The median duration of disease was roughly 7.6 years, and at the time of surgery 35% to 45% of patients were active smokers. Surgery was performed for a complication in all patients, with stricturing disease in 61% and penetrating disease in roughly 40%. Endoscopic postoperative recurrence was defined as a Rutgeerts score above i0. Roughly half of the patients were given postoperative therapy, with 15 to 20 on anti-TNF agents and 10 to 12 on thiopurines. A total of around 150 mucosal samples from 60 or so patients were sequenced, collected from several sites on the surgical specimen as well as at postoperative endoscopy. M6 samples were neoterminal ileum biopsies taken at postoperative colonoscopy. The study was conducted in parallel with a multicentre cohort that was designed to identify predictors of early endoscopic recurrence following ileocolonic resection. The TCR repertoire was analysed in 55 to 70 patients with Crohn's disease drawn from a prospective multicentre cohort.

In the paper's terms, the time point label means: neoterminal ileum biopsy at postoperative endoscopy, about 6 months after surgery. To be eligible, patients had to be adults with ileal or ileocolonic Crohn's disease and an indication for ileocolonic resection. Before DNA extraction, whole ileal mucosal biopsies were kept frozen at -80 degrees C. A TRizol-based method was used to extract genomic DNA from the frozen whole biopsies, and the DNA was quantified with a NanoDrop 2000 spectrophotometer. The paper as a whole reports these results and caveats: Compared with CD4 T cells, sorted CD8 T cells contained more high-frequency clones, which suggests that the mucosal expansions were mostly CD8. A significantly higher proportion of clonal expansions was observed in active smokers at surgery than in non-smokers (approximately 26% vs 20%, p=0.02). Only a subgroup of patients, of unstated size, had mucosal CD4 and CD8 T cells sorted and sequenced. Within the first year after surgery, the timing of postoperative endoscopy varied, and the median delay was almost 7 months. Endoscopic recurrence was linked to a higher percentage of high-frequency clones at surgery, and recurrence occurred in every patient whose clonality exceeded 26.8% (18/57).

With regard to this clone: Its antigen remains unidentified. Per-base qualities were not stored, and no clone one base away is much larger. Distinct nucleotide sequences in the sample also encode this CDR3.

Counted from cysteine to phenylalanine, this CDR3 has 13 amino acids. The entry retains the CDR3 DNA only, 39 bases that are in frame from base 1. Trimming costs V 5 bases and J 2 bases, and their ends lie 9 bases apart. As encoded in the germline V gene (reference sequence), CDR1 is MNHEY while CDR2 is SMNVEV. For commercial TCRB immunosequencing, about 0.45 micrograms of biopsy DNA were submitted for each sample. CDR3 regions were amplified from genomic DNA by Adaptive Biotechnology using a two-step, amplification bias-controlled multiplex PCR. The first PCR used primers for every V and J gene segment; the second PCR added barcodes and Illumina adapters. CDR3 libraries were sequenced on an Illumina instrument. The paper's data handling went like this. The analysis used both the pipelines supplied by the vendor and custom analysis of the raw data in R/Bioconductor with R version 3.3.0. Clonality, which ranges from 0 to 1, was calculated as the inverse of the normalised Shannon entropy across all productive clones. High-frequency clones were defined as the repertoire share of the top 100 clones, retaining only clones passing a 95% confidence test. The Simpson index measured repertoire diversity, and the Morisita-Horn index measured overlap between samples. TCRdb took over this immuneACCESS table, retaining in-frame rearrangements with V and J assigned. Such tables are incomplete; in checked studies, under half of the missing clones stem from an unresolved V gene, and the remainder is unexplained. V, J and clone size reflect that table, while D and trimming were determined from the DNA. Across this sample there are 9,500 to 15,000 clones, with roughly 80% seen only once. Of the sample, roughly a tenth is held by the ten largest clones.

The sequenced material came from ileal tissue. This TCR came from an adult with Crohn's disease. Here the chain combines TRBV27 and TRBJ1-2; matching of 6 bases hints at TRBD1 as the D gene. The nucleotides read TGTGCCAGCAGTCCTGGACAGAACTATGGCTACACCTTC. Its protein reads: CASSPGQNYGYTF.